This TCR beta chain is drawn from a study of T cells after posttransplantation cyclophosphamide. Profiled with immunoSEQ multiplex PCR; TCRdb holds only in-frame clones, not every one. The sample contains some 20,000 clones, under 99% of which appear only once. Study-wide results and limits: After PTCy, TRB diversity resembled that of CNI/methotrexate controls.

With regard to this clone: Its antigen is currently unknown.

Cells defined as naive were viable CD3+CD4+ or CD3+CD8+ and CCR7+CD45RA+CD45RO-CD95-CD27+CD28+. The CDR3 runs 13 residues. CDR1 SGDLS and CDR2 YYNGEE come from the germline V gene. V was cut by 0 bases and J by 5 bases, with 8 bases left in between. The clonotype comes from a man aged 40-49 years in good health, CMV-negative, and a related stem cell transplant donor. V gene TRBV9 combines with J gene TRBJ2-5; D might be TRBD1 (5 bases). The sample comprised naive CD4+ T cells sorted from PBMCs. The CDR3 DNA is TGTGCCAGCAGCGTAGACAAGGGGGAGACCCAGTACTTC. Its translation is CASSVDKGETQYF.